What follows is one TCR beta chain and its context. The sample originates from a study of blood T cell repertoires in COVID-19. Background on the study: Material from acute and convalescent COVID-19 was sourced from the United States, Italy and Spain.

The CDR3 covers 17 residues. Germline-derived CDR1 and CDR2 are WSHSY and SAAADI. Deletions cut 3 bases from V and 6 bases from J, with 21 bases between. TCRdb's table, derived via immunoSEQ multiplex PCR, lists solely in-frame clones and lacks some. This sample has 100,000 to 150,000 clones, with 88% found just once. This receptor was identified in a woman in her forties or fifties with active or convalescent COVID-19. Source material: peripheral blood. This chain uses TRBV10-2 with TRBJ2-4, with a weak D call TRBD1 (5 bases). The CDR3 here is CASSDNQGTGSGNIQYF. The CDR3 DNA is TGCGCCAGCAGTGATAACCAAGGAACAGGCTCTGGAAACATTCAGTACTTC.